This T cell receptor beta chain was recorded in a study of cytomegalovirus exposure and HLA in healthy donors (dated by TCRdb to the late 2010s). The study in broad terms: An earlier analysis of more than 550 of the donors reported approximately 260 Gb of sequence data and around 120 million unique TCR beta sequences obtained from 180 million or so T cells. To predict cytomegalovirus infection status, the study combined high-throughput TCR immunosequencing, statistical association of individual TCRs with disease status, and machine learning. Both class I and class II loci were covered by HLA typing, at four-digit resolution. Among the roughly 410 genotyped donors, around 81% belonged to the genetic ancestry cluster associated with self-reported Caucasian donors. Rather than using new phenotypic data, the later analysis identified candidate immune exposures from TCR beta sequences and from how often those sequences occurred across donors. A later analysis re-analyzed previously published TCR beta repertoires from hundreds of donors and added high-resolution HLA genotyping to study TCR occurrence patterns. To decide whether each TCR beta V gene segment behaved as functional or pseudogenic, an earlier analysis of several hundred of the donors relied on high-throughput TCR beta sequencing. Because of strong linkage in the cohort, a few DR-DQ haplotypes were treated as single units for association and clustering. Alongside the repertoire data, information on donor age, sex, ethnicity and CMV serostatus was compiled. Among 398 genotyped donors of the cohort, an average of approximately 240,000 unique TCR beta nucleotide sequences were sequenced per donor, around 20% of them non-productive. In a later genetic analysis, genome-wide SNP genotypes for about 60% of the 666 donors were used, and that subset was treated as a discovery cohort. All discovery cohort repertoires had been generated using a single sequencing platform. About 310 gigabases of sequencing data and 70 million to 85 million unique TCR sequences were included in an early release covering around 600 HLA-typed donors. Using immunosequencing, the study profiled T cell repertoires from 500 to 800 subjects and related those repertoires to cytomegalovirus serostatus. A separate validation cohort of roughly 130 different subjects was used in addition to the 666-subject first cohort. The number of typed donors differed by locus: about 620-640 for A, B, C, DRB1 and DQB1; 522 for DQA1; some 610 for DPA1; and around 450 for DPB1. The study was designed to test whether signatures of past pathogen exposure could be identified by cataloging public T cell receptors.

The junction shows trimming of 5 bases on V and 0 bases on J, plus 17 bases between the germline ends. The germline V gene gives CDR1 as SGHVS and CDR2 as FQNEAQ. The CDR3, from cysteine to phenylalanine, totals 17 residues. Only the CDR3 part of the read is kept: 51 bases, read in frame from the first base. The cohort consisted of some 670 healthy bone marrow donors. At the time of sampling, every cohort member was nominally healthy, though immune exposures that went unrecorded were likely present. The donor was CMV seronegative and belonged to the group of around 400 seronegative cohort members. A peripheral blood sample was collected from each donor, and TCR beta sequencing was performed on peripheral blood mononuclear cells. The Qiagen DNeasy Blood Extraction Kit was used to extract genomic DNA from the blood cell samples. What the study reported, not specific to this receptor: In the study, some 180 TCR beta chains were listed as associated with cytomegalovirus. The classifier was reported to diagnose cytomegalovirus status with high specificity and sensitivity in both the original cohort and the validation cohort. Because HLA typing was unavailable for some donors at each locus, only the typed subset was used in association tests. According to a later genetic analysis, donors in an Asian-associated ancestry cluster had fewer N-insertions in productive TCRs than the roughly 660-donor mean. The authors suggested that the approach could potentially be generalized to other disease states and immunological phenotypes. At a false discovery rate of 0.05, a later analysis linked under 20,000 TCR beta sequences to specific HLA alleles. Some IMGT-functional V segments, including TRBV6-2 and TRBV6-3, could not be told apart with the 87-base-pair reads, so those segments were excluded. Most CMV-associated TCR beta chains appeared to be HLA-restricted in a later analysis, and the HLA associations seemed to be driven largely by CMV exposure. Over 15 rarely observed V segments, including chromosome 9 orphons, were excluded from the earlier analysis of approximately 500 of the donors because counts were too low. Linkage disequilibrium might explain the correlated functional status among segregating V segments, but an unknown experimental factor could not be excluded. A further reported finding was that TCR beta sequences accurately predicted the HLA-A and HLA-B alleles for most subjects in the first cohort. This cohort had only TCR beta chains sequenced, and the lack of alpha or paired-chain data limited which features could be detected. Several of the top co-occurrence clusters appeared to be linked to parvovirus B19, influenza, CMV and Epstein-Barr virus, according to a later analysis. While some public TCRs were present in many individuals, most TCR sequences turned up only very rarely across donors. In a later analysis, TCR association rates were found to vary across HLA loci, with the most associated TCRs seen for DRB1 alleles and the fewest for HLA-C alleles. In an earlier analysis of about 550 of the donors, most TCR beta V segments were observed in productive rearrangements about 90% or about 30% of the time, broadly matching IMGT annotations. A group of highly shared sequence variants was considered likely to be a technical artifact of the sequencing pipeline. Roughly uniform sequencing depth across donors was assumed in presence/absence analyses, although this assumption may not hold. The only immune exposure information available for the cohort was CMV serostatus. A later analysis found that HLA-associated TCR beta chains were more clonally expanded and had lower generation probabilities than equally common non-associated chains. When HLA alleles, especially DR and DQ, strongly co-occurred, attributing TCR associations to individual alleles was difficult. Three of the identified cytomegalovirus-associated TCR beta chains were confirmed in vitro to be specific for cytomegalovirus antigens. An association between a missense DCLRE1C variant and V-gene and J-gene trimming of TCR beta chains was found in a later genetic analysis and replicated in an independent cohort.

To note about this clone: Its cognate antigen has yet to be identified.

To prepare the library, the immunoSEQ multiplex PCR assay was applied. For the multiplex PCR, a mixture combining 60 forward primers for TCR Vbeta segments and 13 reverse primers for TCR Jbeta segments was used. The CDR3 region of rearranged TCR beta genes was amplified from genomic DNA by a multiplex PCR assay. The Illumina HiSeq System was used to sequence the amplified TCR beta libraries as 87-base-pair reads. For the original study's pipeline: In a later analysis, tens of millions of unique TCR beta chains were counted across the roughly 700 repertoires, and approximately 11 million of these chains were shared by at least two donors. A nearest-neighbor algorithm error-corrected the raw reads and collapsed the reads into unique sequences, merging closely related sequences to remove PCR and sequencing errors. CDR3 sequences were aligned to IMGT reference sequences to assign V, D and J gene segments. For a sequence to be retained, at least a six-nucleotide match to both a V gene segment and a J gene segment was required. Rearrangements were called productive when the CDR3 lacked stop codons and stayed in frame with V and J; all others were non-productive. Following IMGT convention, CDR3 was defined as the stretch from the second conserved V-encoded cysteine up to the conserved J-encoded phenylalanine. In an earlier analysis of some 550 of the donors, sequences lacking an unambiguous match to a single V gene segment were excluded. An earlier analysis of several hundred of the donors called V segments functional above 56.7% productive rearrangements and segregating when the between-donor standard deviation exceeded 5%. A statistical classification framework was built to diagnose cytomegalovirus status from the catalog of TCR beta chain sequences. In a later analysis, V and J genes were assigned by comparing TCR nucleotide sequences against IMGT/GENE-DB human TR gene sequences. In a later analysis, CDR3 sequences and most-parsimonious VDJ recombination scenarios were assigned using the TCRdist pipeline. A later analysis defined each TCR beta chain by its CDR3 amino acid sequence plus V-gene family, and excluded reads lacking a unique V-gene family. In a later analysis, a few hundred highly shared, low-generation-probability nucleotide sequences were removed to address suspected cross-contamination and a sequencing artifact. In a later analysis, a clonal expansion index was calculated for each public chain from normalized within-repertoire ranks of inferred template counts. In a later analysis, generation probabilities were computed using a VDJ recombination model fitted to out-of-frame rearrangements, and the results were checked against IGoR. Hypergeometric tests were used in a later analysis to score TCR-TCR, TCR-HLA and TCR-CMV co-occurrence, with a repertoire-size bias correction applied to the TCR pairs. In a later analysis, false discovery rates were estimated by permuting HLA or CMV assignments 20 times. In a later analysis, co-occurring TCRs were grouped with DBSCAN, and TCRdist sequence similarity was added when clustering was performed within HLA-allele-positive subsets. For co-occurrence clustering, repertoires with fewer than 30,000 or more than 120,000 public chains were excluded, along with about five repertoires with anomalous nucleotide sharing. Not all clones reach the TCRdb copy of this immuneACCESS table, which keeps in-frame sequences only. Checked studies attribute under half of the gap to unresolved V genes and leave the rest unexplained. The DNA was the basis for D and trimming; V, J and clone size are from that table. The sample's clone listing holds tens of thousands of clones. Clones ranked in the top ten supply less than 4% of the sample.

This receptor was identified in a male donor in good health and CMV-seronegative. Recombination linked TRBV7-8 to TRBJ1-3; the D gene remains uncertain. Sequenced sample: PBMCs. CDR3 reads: CASSPPPGLPSGNTIYF. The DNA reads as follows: TGTGCCAGCAGCCCCCCCCCAGGACTCCCCTCTGGAAACACCATATATTTT.